This TCR beta chain was recorded in a study of T cells in Graves' hyperthyroidism and ophthalmopathy. CDR3 length: 15 residues. V was clipped by 1 base and J by 8 bases; unmatched bases: 6. Germline V lookup: CDR1 SGHDT, CDR2 YYEEEE. Authors of the study amplified TCR beta CDR3 regions from RNA transcripts. First-round RT-PCR targeting the TCR CDR3 was performed with the HTBI primer set. In TCRdb, the multiplex PCR reads were re-called with MiXCR into one record per CDR3 protein. The data contain about 320,000 distinct CDR3 sequences, 16% of them singletons. The genes are TRBV5-6 and TRBJ1-6, with 7 bases fitting TRBD1. Sequenced input: blood. This clonotype was obtained from a man aged 25 to 40 with Graves' hyperthyroidism. DNA for the CDR3: TGTGCCAGCAGCTTGACAGGGGTGGAGCATTCACCCCTCCACTTT. It yields the protein CASSLTGVEHSPLHF.